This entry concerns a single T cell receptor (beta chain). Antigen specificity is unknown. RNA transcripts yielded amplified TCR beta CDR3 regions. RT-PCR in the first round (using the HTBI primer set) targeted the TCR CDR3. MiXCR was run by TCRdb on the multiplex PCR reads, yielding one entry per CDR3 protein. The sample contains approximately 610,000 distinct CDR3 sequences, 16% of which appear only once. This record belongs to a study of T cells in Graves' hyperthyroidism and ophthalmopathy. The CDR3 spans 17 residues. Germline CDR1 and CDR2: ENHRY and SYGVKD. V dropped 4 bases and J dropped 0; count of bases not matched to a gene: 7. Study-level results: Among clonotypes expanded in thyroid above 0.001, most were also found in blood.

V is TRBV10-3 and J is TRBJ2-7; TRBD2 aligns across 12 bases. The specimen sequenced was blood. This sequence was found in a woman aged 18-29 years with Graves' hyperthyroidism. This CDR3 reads CAISALAGGQGSYEQYF. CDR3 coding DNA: TGTGCCATCAGTGCACTAGCGGGAGGCCAGGGCTCCTACGAGCAGTACTTC.